This T cell receptor (beta chain) stems from a study of T cell repertoires in cytomegalovirus infection. A single record per CDR3 protein comes from TCRdb applying MiXCR to the reads. Among around 540,000 distinct CDR3 sequences, roughly a third were seen once, and the ten largest hold 17%. As concerns this clonotype: The antigen is undetermined.

The CDR3 loop spans 16 amino acids. After removal of 3 bases from V and 6 bases from J, the junction contained 2 bases not matched to a gene. Germline V lookup: CDR1 SEHNR, CDR2 FQNEAQ (reference sequence). This TCR was sampled from a human donor in good health (CMV status not recorded). Some clones in this sample may be carry-over from other donors' samples. The V and J genes are TRBV7-9 and TRBJ2-1, with TRBD2 matching over 16 bases. Material: cultured PBMCs, obtained from culture after CMV antigen stimulation. CDR3 amino acids: CASSLGLAGGGNEQFF. CDR3 nucleotides: TGTGCCAGCAGCTTGGGACTAGCGGGAGGGGGCAATGAGCAGTTCTTC.